This T cell receptor beta chain was obtained from a study of T cell repertoires in cytomegalovirus infection. Background on the study: An indication of both CMV infection and matching HLA type came from public TCR beta signatures. Study-wide points: There were HLA-C-restricted CMV-specific TCR beta clonotypes dominating the ex vivo response. Identification of carriers of CMV plus the relevant HLA was performed using cumulative public TCR beta family frequency.

The CDR3 length is 13 residues. V was cut by 2 bases and J by 3 bases, with 5 bases left in between. Germline-derived CDR1 and CDR2 are LNHDA and SQIVND (reference sequence). This clonotype was counted a few times. Its antigen is unknown. TCRdb reanalysed the reads using MiXCR and keeps one entry per CDR3 protein. Found here are more than 400,000 distinct CDR3 sequences, 26% of them singletons; the top ten hold approximately 13%. This chain connects TRBV19 to TRBJ1-5, with no clear D. This TCR was recovered from a human donor in good health (CMV status not recorded). Some clones in this sample may be carry-over from other donors' samples. The sequencing input was PBMCs. Here the CDR3 reads CASSITDNQPQHF. DNA for the CDR3: TGTGCCAGTAGTATAACAGACAATCAGCCCCAGCATTTT.